This T cell receptor (beta chain) came from a study of blood T cells in healthy people across ages (dated by TCRdb to 2013 to 2016). Study-wide context: Template switching captured roughly one uniquely barcoded TCR beta cDNA molecule per two T cells in model experiments. Age-related changes in TCR beta repertoire diversity were measured in the study by deep sequencing normalized with unique cDNA molecular identifiers. Donors were grouped into four age groups: young (average 16 years), middle-aged (39), aged (around 60) and long-lived (less than 85). Donors of different ages were randomly distributed across sequencing lanes to avoid experimental bias. For two donors (one aged 18 to 29 and one aged 80 or older), the study analyzed two additional independent replicas of 1 million unique cDNA reads from the same blood draw.

In regard to this clonotype: The target of this receptor is not known. One end of the junction fails to match germline, which may point to a read error.

Libraries were prepared through 5' RACE. Instrument used: Illumina HiSeq 2500. The second PCR ran for roughly 7 to 11 cycles and used a J-beta primer mix along with a sample-barcoded 5' primer. A unique molecular identifier was introduced onto each TCR beta cDNA molecule by a template-switch 5' adaptor carrying 12 random nucleotides. Each sample yielded at least 3 million CDR3-containing paired-end reads. First-strand cDNA was synthesized from all RNA with the Mint cDNA synthesis kit, primed by a TRBC-specific oligonucleotide. After uracil-DNA glycosylase treatment, a first 18-cycle PCR used universal primers M1SS and BC2_uni_R on all cDNA. As for how the authors treated the data: For normalization, 1 million high-quality reads were randomly selected from each sample, with every read carrying a distinct molecular identifier. Reads with shared molecular identifiers were discarded instead of being binned into consensus sequences. MiTCR, set to a Q25 quality threshold and the strictest error-elimination algorithm, was used for CDR3 identification, clonotype clustering and error correction. A nonparametric unseen species model using Euler transformation provided a lower-bound estimate of total TCR beta diversity. In-frame beta chains were kept once TCRdb had trimmed the public reads at Q25 with fastp and called clones with MiXCR. Rows matching on CDR3 protein sequence are summarized as one entry with the most common DNA and genes. Here the V and J calls rest on TCRdb's processing, not on the authors' analysis. The sample yields some 1,500,000 distinct CDR3 sequences; 35% to 45% were counted once. The top ten clonotypes cover about 3.8% of the sample.

The roughly 39 donors, aged roughly 6 to 95 years, were systemically healthy Caucasian individuals from Russia. Each donor gave about 9.7 milliliters of peripheral blood, drawn into EDTA-treated Vacutainer tubes. Ficoll-Paque density-gradient centrifugation was used to isolate PBMCs, with at least 6 million per sample. Total RNA, at least 5 micrograms per sample, was extracted from PBMCs with Trizol reagent. For every donor, an aliquot of PBMCs went through flow cytometry to measure the percentages of naive CD45RAhigh/CD27high T cells. General conclusions and limits of the study: Because the CMV infection status of the donors was unknown, age-related changes in expanded clonotypes may potentially have been confounded. As age increased, observed TCR beta diversity per million T cells dropped in a roughly linear way, and a significant reduction was already evident by age about 40. Since profiling was done on bulk unsorted PBMCs, naive and antigen-experienced compartments could not be conclusively compared. Total diversity estimates from one million sequenced T cells were considered lower bounds and underestimates. The percentage of naive T cells measured by flow cytometry correlated strongly with observed TCR beta diversity. Compared with the aged group, the long-lived group had more naive CD4+ T cells, fewer expanded clones and increased TCR diversity, a pattern suggesting age selection.

From cysteine to phenylalanine, the CDR3 is 14 amino acids long. Only the CDR3 portion is preserved as DNA: 42 bases, with reading frame beginning at the first base. CDR1 and CDR2 were assigned from the germline V gene as MDHEN and SYDVKM. This sequence originates from a woman under 30 in good health. Material for sequencing was blood. The chain is assembled from TRBV28 and TRBJ2-4, with a tentative D gene TRBD1 over 5 matching bases. The CDR3 amino acid sequence is: CAGRDDSLKNIQYF. The bases are TGTGCCGGCAGAGATGACAGCCTCAAAAACATTCAGTACTTC.